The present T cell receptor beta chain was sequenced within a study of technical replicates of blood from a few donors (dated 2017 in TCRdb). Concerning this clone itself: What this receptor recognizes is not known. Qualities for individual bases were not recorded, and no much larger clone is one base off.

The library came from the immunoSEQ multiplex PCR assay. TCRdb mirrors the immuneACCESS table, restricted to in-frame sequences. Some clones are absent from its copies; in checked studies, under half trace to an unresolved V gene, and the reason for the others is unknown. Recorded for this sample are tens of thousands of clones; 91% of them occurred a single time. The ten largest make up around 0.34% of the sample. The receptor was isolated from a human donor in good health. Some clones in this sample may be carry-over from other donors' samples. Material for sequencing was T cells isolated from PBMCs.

Here the CDR3 is given as CASSLAGSEAFF. The nucleotide sequence is given as TGTGCCAGCAGCTTAGCGGGATCTGAAGCTTTCTTT. The sequence is built from TRBV11-3 and TRBJ1-1, with the D gene not confidently named. V and J lose 1 base and 6 bases, and a span of 6 bases separates them. The CDR3 runs 12 amino acids, cysteine and phenylalanine included. Solely the CDR3 DNA is kept, with 36 bases framed from the first base. CDR1 and CDR2, per the germline V gene, are SGHNT and YENEEA.